This entry lists 25 T cell receptor beta chains sequenced from one sample in a study of blood T cell repertoires in COVID-19. Produced via immunoSEQ multiplex PCR; TCRdb's table is partial and in-frame only. The repertoire holds 150,000 or so clones, with about 80% as singletons. Input material: PBMCs or T cells enriched from blood (not recorded which). The receptors were gathered from a man between 45 and 60 years old who had recovered from COVID-19.

The V gene is TRBV6-5, the J gene TRBJ1-2; TRBD1 might be the D (6 bases). This CDR3 contains 14 residues. V was shortened by 6 bases and J by 0 bases, with 11 bases between the two germline ends. Germline V lookup: CDR1 MNHEY, CDR2 SVGAGI. The CDR3 sequence is CASSQQGTNYGYTF. The CDR3, as DNA: TGTGCCAGCAGCCAACAGGGTACTAACTATGGCTACACCTTC.

The CDR3 sequence is CSVGRSSEQFF. The CDR3 DNA reads as TGCAGCGTTGGAAGGAGTAGTGAGCAGTTCTTC. The chain has TRBV29-1 and TRBJ2-1, with no clear D. Trimming shortened V by 4 bases and J by 9 bases, and 10 bases separated the two germline ends. CDR3 length equals 11 residues. Germline CDR1 SQVTM, CDR2 ANQGSEA.

This clone was seen more than once but under ten times. The chain carries TRBV7-2 and TRBJ2-3; 7 bases fit TRBD2. CDR1 and CDR2 from the germline V gene are SGHTA and FQGNSA. The CDR3 has 14 residues. Trimming removed 6 bases from V and 2 bases from J; junction bases left unmatched: 5. The CDR3 spells CASSPTSFTDTQYF. The CDR3 coding sequence is TGTGCCAGCAGTCCGACTAGCTTCACAGATACGCAGTATTTT.

This clone was found a few times. The CDR3 region is CASSETRSTSWKTQYF. CDR3 bases: TGTGCCAGCAGTGAGACTAGGTCGACTTCTTGGAAGACCCAGTACTTC. V usage is TRBV2 and J usage is TRBJ2-5, with a possible D match to TRBD2 (6 bases). This CDR3 is 16 amino acids long. Trimming pared 3 bases from V and 6 bases from J, leaving 20 bases between. Germline loops: CDR1 SNHLY, CDR2 FYNNEI.

The chain couples TRBV10-1 to TRBJ1-3, with D hard to call. CDR1 is WNHNN and CDR2 is SYGVQD in the germline V gene (reference sequence). This CDR3 comprises 15 residues. Deletions cut 2 bases from V and 0 bases from J, with 8 bases between. The CDR3 DNA is TGCGCCAGCAGTGAGGACACCACCTCTGGAAACACCATATATTTT. Protein: CASSEDTTSGNTIYF.

The V call is TRBV7-2, the J call TRBJ2-5; D may be TRBD1 (6 bases). Germline CDR1 SGHTA, CDR2 FQGNSA. V was cut by 1 base and J by 5 bases, with 8 bases left in between. The CDR3 has 13 residues. This CDR3 reads CASSLDRDETQYF. For the CDR3, the DNA is TGTGCCAGCAGCTTAGACAGGGACGAGACCCAGTACTTC.

This clone was seen once. V and J are TRBV7-2 and TRBJ2-3; TRBD2 matches 9 bases. V lost 5 bases, J lost 1 base, and 4 bases stayed unmatched. The CDR3 extends over 15 amino acids. Germline CDR1 reads SGHTA; CDR2 reads FQGNSA. CDR3 protein: CASSRRTSGTDTQYF. DNA of the CDR3: TGTGCCAGCAGCCGGAGGACTAGCGGCACAGATACGCAGTATTTT.

The chain is built from TRBV6-2 or TRBV6-3 and TRBJ1-1; no clear D. CDR3 length: 13 residues. Trimming shortened V by 6 bases and J by 4 bases, and 12 bases separated the two germline ends. Germline CDR1 MNHEY, CDR2 SVGEGT. As DNA, the CDR3 is TGTGCCAGCAGCGAACGGGAGGGCACTGAAGCTTTCTTT. Its translation: CASSEREGTEAFF.

This chain uses TRBV4-1 with TRBJ2-5; 16 bases map to TRBD2. With V trimmed by 3 bases and J by 9 bases, 4 bases remained unmatched. CDR1 is MGHRA, CDR2 YSYEKL, per germline. This CDR3 contains 15 residues. The CDR3: CASSQGLAGGWAQYF. The CDR3 DNA is TGCGCCAGCAGCCAGGGACTAGCGGGGGGGTGGGCCCAGTACTTC.

This clone occurred once. The genes are TRBV6-5 and TRBJ2-7, with D unresolved. The CDR3 totals 15 residues. V was shortened by 5 bases and J by 0 bases, with 14 bases between the two germline ends. Germline loops: CDR1 MNHEY, CDR2 SVGAGI. CDR3 DNA sequence: TGTGCCAGCAGTCCACGTCGCGCAGGCTCCTACGAGCAGTACTTC. As protein: CASSPRRAGSYEQYF.

This clone was seen a handful of times. J is TRBJ2-1 and V is TRBV10-3, with a weak D call TRBD2 (5 bases). The CDR3 sequence is 12 residues long. In germline, CDR1 is ENHRY, CDR2 SYGVKD. Trimming pared 3 bases from V and 7 bases from J, leaving 7 bases between. The CDR3 is CAISDKRNEQFF. The DNA for the CDR3 is TGTGCCATCAGTGATAAGCGGAATGAGCAGTTCTTC.

The V gene is TRBV4-2, the J gene TRBJ2-7, with 10 bases that match TRBD1. Germline-derived CDR1 and CDR2 are LGHNA and YNFKEQ. Trimming took 3 bases from V and 2 from J; bases not matched to a gene: 4. The CDR3 totals 15 residues. CDR3 sequence reads: CASSHRDRGPYEQYF. In DNA, the CDR3 is TGTGCCAGCAGCCATAGGGACAGGGGACCCTACGAGCAGTACTTC.

The CDR3: CSVWTGGGIQYF. CDR3 in DNA: TGCAGCGTTTGGACAGGTGGAGGGATTCAGTACTTC. The chain joins TRBV29-1 to TRBJ2-4, with D tentatively TRBD1 (7 bases). Germline-derived CDR1 and CDR2 are SQVTM and ANQGSEA. Trimming removed 5 bases from V and 10 bases from J, with 15 bases in between. This CDR3 has 12 amino acids.

This clone turned up a few times. The chain uses TRBV19 and TRBJ2-7; 12 bases line up with TRBD2. The CDR3 runs to 14 residues. Germline loops: CDR1 LNHDA, CDR2 SQIVND (reference sequence). The ends lost 5 bases at V and 6 bases at J; junction bases unmatched: 5. CDR3 sequence reads: CASSPLTSGGEQYF. The CDR3 DNA follows: TGTGCCAGTAGTCCTCTGACTAGCGGGGGCGAGCAGTACTTC.

The rearrangement joins TRBV29-1 to TRBJ1-5; TRBD1 is a possible D gene (5 bases). The CDR3 runs to 14 residues. CDR1 and CDR2 (germline): SQVTM, ANQGSEA. The V and J ends lost 4 bases and 2 bases respectively, with 12 bases between them. CDR3 sequence: CSVVIGGGNQPQHF. The CDR3 region has the DNA TGCAGCGTTGTTATCGGGGGGGGCAATCAGCCCCAGCATTTT.

The chain employs TRBV10-3 and TRBJ2-3, with 7 bases that match TRBD1. The V segment lost 0 bases and the J segment 1 base; nucleotides outside the gene matches: 10. Germline loops: CDR1 ENHRY, CDR2 SYGVKD. This CDR3 spans 18 amino acids. The CDR3 is CAISESRGQAGRTDTQYF. The CDR3 DNA sequence: TGTGCCATCAGTGAGTCGCGAGGACAGGCCGGCCGCACAGATACGCAGTATTTT.

This clone was detected once. Different DNA sequences within this sample yield the same CDR3. The genes are TRBV4-3 and TRBJ2-7; 8 nucleotides match TRBD1. Trimming removed 3 bases from V and 7 bases from J; junction bases left unmatched: 5. Germline V gives CDR1 LGHNA, CDR2 YSLEER. The CDR3 totals 13 residues. The CDR3 reads CASSQRTGREQYF. CDR3 sequence (DNA): TGCGCCAGCAGCCAGCGGACAGGGAGGGAGCAGTACTTC.

The rearrangement uses TRBV4-2 and TRBJ1-3, with D perhaps matching TRBD1 (5 bases). V was shortened by 0 bases and J by 2 bases, with 20 bases between the two germline ends. Germline assignment: CDR1 LGHNA and CDR2 YNFKEQ. The CDR3 contains 19 residues. CDR3 nucleotides: TGTGCCAGCAGCCAAGATCATGGTGTCGGGGGTTCGGCTGGAAACACCATATATTTT. Amino acids: CASSQDHGVGGSAGNTIYF.

The rearrangement joins TRBV5-1 to TRBJ2-1, with TRBD2 matching over 13 bases. Germline V gives CDR1 SGHRS, CDR2 YFSETQ. Trimming removed 4 bases from V and 7 bases from J; junction bases left unmatched: 5. The CDR3 extends over 15 amino acids. CDR3 sequence reads: CASSQTSGGANEQFF. CDR3 DNA: TGCGCCAGCAGCCAAACTAGCGGGGGGGCTAATGAGCAGTTCTTC.

CDR3 sequence reads: CASSLNGQGNNSPLHF. Written as DNA, the CDR3 is TGTGCCAGCAGCTTAAACGGACAGGGGAATAATTCACCCCTCCACTTT. The genes are TRBV7-3 and TRBJ1-6; 9 bases line up with TRBD1. J was trimmed by 5 bases and V by 1 base; bases with no gene match: 3. CDR1 is SGHTA, CDR2 FQGTGA, per germline. This CDR3 has 16 residues.

The V gene is TRBV18, the J gene TRBJ1-6, with a tentative D call TRBD1 (5 bases). From germline, CDR1 is KGHSH and CDR2 LQKENI. Trimming removed 1 base at V and 9 bases at J, with 13 bases between. The length of the CDR3 is 15 residues. CDR3 coding DNA: TGTGCCAGCTCACCACTAGACAGTTACCTTTCACCCCTCCACTTT. Protein sequence: CASSPLDSYLSPLHF.

V is TRBV5-6 and J is TRBJ2-2; D not certain. The CDR3 runs 14 residues. Trimming left V 0 bases short and J 1 base short, with 4 bases between. From germline, CDR1 is SGHDT and CDR2 YYEEEE. CDR3 protein: CASSLVRNTGELFF. For the CDR3, the DNA is TGTGCCAGCAGCTTGGTCAGGAACACCGGGGAGCTGTTTTTT.

The chain carries TRBV6-2 or TRBV6-3 and TRBJ2-1; 7 bases match TRBD1. Trimming cost V 6 bases and J 0 bases; bases outside gene matches: 5. CDR1 is MNHEY and CDR2 is SVGEGT in the germline V gene. The CDR3 has 15 residues. The CDR3 region is CASSPDRSSYNEQFF. CDR3 nucleotides: TGTGCCAGCAGCCCGGACAGGAGCTCCTACAATGAGCAGTTCTTC.

This clone was observed a handful of times. The chain has TRBV21-1 and TRBJ1-5; TRBD1, as called in the table, went unchecked against the DNA. TRBV21-1 is a pseudogene segment. This CDR3 has 15 amino acids. As DNA, the CDR3 is TGTGCCATCACCGGGGACAGTTATAGCAATCAGCCCCAGCATTTT. Residues: CAITGDSYSNQPQHF.

The chain carries TRBV28 and TRBJ1-2; 11 nucleotides match TRBD1. The germline CDR1 and CDR2 sequences are MDHEN and SYDVKM. This CDR3 spans 14 amino acids. The junction had 7 bases not matched to a gene; V was cut back by 6 bases and J by 7 bases. This chain's CDR3 is CASSQDRGRFGYTF. CDR3 coding DNA: TGTGCCAGCAGCCAGGACAGGGGGCGTTTTGGCTACACCTTC.